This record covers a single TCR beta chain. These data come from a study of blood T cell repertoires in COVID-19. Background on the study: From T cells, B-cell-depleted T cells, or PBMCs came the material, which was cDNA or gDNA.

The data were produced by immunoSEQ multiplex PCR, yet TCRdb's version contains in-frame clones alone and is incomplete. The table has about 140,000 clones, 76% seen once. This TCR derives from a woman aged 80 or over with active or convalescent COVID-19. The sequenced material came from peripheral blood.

This CDR3 reads CATVITSGARSAQYF. CDR3 DNA sequence: TGTGCCACCGTGATTACTAGCGGGGCCCGGTCCGCGCAGTATTTT. The chain is built from TRBV11-2 and TRBJ2-3; 10 bases match TRBD2. The CDR3 extends over 15 amino acids. The germline V gene has CDR1 SGHAT and CDR2 FQNNGV. Losses at the gene ends were 10 bases for V and 10 bases for J; bases not matched to a gene: 17. The entire variable domain, with the rest obtained from reference TRBV11-2 and TRBJ2-3, is as follows: EAGVAQSPRYKIIEKRQSVAFWCNPISGHATLYWYQQILGQGPKLLIQFQNNGVVDDSQLPKDRFSAERLKGVDSTLKIQPAKLEDSAVYLCATVITSGARSAQYFGPGTRLTVL.